These 29 T cell receptor beta chains were all obtained from the same sample, sequenced in a study of T cells in Graves' hyperthyroidism and ophthalmopathy. Researchers took RNA transcripts and amplified the TCR beta CDR3 regions from them. First-round RT-PCR with HTBI primers amplified the TCR CDR3 region. TCRdb reprocessed the multiplex PCR reads with MiXCR, giving one entry per CDR3 protein. Of more than 300,000 distinct CDR3 sequences detected, about a fifth appear once; the ten largest clones hold 40% to 45%. Sample: blood. The origin of the receptors is a man aged 18 to 30 with Graves' ophthalmopathy.

At least ten counts were recorded for this clonotype. The rearrangement uses TRBV7-3 and TRBJ2-5, with D perhaps TRBD2 (7 bases). This CDR3 is built from 16 residues. The V and J ends lost 2 bases and 2 bases respectively, with 15 bases between them. The germline V gene has CDR1 SGHTA and CDR2 FQGTGA. CDR3 in amino acids: CASSLVGGGLQETQYF. CDR3 coding DNA: TGTGCCAGCAGCTTAGTGGGGGGGGGGCTACAAGAGACCCAGTACTTC.

This clonotype has ten or more counts. The chain is built from TRBV28 and TRBJ2-3, with D unresolved. Germline assignment: CDR1 MDHEN and CDR2 SYDVKM. V lost 3 bases, J lost 14 bases, and 15 bases lay in between. The CDR3 is made up of 12 amino acids. Here the CDR3 DNA reads TGTGCCAGCAGTTTGGACCTTGATGATCGGTATTTT. Protein: CASSLDLDDRYF.

This clonotype was seen a handful of times. V gene TRBV9 combines with J gene TRBJ2-3; 9 bases are shared with TRBD2. Germline trimming cut 4 bases from V and 2 bases from J; bases unmatched to any gene: 5. CDR1 is SGDLS and CDR2 is YYNGEE in the germline V gene. There are 15 residues in the CDR3. The CDR3 protein is CASSPQRGATDTQYF. The CDR3 coding sequence is TGTGCCAGCAGCCCTCAGCGGGGGGCCACAGATACGCAGTATTTT.

The CDR3 loop is CASSTIAGGLGTQYF. DNA for the CDR3: TGTGCCAGCAGCACCATAGCGGGGGGGCTGGGGACCCAGTACTTC. This sequence joins TRBV7-2 and TRBJ2-5; 11 bases line up with TRBD2. CDR3 size: 15 residues. Germline V gene sequence: CDR1 SGHTA, CDR2 FQGNSA. Trimming took 5 bases from V and 7 from J; bases not matched to a gene: 9. The full variable domain, completed using reference TRBV7-2 and TRBJ2-5, is GAGVSQSPSNKVTEKGKDVELRCDPISGHTALYWYRQSLGQGLEFLIYFQGNSAPDKSGLPSDRFSAERTGGSVSTLTIQRTQQEDSAVYLCASSTIAGGLGTQYFGPGTRLLVL.

The J gene is TRBJ2-2, the V gene TRBV7-2; D remains ambiguous. Germline lookup yields CDR1 SGHTA and CDR2 FQGNSA. Trimming cost V 5 bases and J 3 bases, with 10 bases left between them. This CDR3 has 14 amino acids. CDR3 in amino acids: CASSPHTYTGELFF. CDR3 DNA sequence: TGTGCCAGCAGCCCCCACACATACACCGGGGAGCTGTTTTTT.

This clonotype came up many times. CDR3 amino acids: CASRASLGGSYNEQFF. The CDR3 DNA reads as TGTGCCAGCAGAGCCTCCTTAGGGGGCTCCTACAATGAGCAGTTCTTC. V gene TRBV12-3 or TRBV12-4 combines with J gene TRBJ2-1; maybe TRBD1 (6 bases). V lost 6 bases and J 0 bases, leaving 15 bases between the germline ends. This CDR3 region has 16 residues.

There are many counts of this clonotype. The rearrangement joins TRBV6-1 to TRBJ2-3; D remains unclear. Looked up from germline, CDR1 is MNHNS and CDR2 is SASEGT. The germline V and J ends were trimmed by 11 bases and 0 bases, with 12 bases remaining between them. The CDR3 has 13 amino acids. Written as DNA, the CDR3 is TGTGCCGTAAAGGGTAGGAGCACAGATACGCAGTATTTT. Its translation: CAVKGRSTDTQYF.

There are many counts of this clonotype. The gene calls are TRBV27 and TRBJ2-7, with TRBD1 matching 12 bases. The length of the CDR3 is 15 residues. From germline, CDR1 is MNHEY and CDR2 SMNVEV (reference sequence). With 5 bases clipped from V and 5 bases from J, the junction kept 7 bases outside the gene matches. This CDR3 is CASSLSGQGANEQYF. The CDR3 DNA reads TGTGCCAGCAGTCTGTCGGGACAGGGGGCGAACGAGCAGTACTTC.

At least ten counts were recorded for this clonotype. The V and J genes are TRBV20-1 and TRBJ2-7; D possibly uses TRBD1 or TRBD2 (5 bases each). Germline V gene sequence: CDR1 DFQATT, CDR2 SNEGSKA (reference sequence). Trimming left V 0 bases short and J 0 bases short, with 9 bases between. This CDR3 contains 14 residues. DNA for the CDR3: TGCAGTGCTAGAGATACCGGGACCTCCTACGAGCAGTACTTC. Translated, it gives CSARDTGTSYEQYF.

J is TRBJ1-2 and V is TRBV25-1, with D hard to call. The germline V gene encodes CDR1 MGHDK and CDR2 SYGVNS. The CDR3 totals 18 residues. V dropped 6 bases and J dropped 5 bases, with 28 bases sitting between them. CDR3 sequence: CASSPKGGPASRHYGYTF. CDR3 bases: TGTGCCAGCAGCCCTAAGGGCGGTCCGGCTTCGAGACATTATGGCTACACCTTC.

This clonotype appeared a few times. V is TRBV9 and J is TRBJ1-3, with D possibly matching TRBD1 (5 bases). The length of the CDR3 is 16 residues. The V end was cut by 4 bases, the J end by 9 bases, with 23 bases between. Germline CDR1 and CDR2: SGDLS and YYNGEE. CDR3 in DNA: TGTGCCAGCAGCCCCGGGGACGGGCCGGGGTGGGGCACCATATATTTT. Protein: CASSPGDGPGWGTIYF.

This clonotype appeared many times. The V call is TRBV5-1, the J call TRBJ2-2, with unresolved D. The germline gives CDR1 SGHRS, CDR2 YFSETQ. This CDR3 is 15 amino acids long. Between the trimmed V and J ends, which lost 4 bases and 3 bases, there was a span of 13 bases. CDR3 nucleotides: TGCGCCAGCAGCCGGCAGTTCGGAGACACCGGGGAGCTGTTTTTT. Translation gives CASSRQFGDTGELFF.

The table lists this clonotype with many counts. The chain uses TRBV7-9 and TRBJ1-1; 7 positions agree with TRBD1. This CDR3 spans 18 amino acids. CDR1 is SEHNR, CDR2 FQNEAQ, per germline (reference sequence). The trim removed 6 bases at V and 0 bases at J, leaving 16 bases unmatched. CDR3 residues: CASSQRGGDSRMNTEAFF. The CDR3 region has the DNA TGTGCCAGCAGTCAGAGAGGGGGGGACAGCCGGATGAACACTGAAGCTTTCTTT.

This clonotype was seen only once. The junction does not match germline at one end; this may be a read error. The J gene is TRBJ2-1, the V gene TRBV7-6; 10 bases align to TRBD1. The CDR3 contains 15 residues. Germline assignment: CDR1 SGHVS and CDR2 FNYEAQ. The CDR3 region has the DNA TGCGCCAGCAGCCTGGGACAGGGGAATATCTATGAGCAGTTCTTC. This codes for CASSLGQGNIYEQFF.

This clonotype was seen only a few times. The chain joins TRBV24-1 to TRBJ1-4, with D tentatively TRBD1 (6 bases). This CDR3 is built from 13 residues. The V end lost 3 bases, the J end lost 8 bases, and 9 bases lay between the germline ends. Looked up from germline, CDR1 is KGHDR and CDR2 is SFDVKD. CDR3 amino acids: CATSDAGAEKLFF. CDR3 nucleotides: TGTGCCACCAGTGATGCAGGGGCGGAAAAACTGTTTTTT.

At least ten counts were recorded for this clonotype. The gene calls are TRBV5-8 and TRBJ1-1, with D possibly matching TRBD1 (6 bases). The CDR3 consists of 17 residues. Germline CDR1 is SGHTS and CDR2 is YDEGEE. Between the trimmed V and J ends, which lost 4 bases and 0 bases, there was a span of 19 bases. The CDR3 is CASSPFWGGGLNTEAFF. CDR3 nucleotides: TGTGCCAGCAGCCCATTTTGGGGAGGGGGATTGAACACTGAAGCTTTCTTT. Full variable domain (outside the CDR3, taken from reference TRBV5-8 and TRBJ1-1): EAGVTQSPTHLIKTRGQQATLRCSPISGHTSVYWYQQALGLGLQFLLWYDEGEERNRGNFPPRFSGRQFPNYSSELNVNALELEDSALYLCASSPFWGGGLNTEAFFGQGTRLTVV.

The chain employs TRBV14 and TRBJ2-7; D may be TRBD2 (5 bases). V lost 2 bases, J lost 0 bases, and 14 bases lay in between. This CDR3 has 16 residues. Germline V gene lookup returns CDR1 SGHDN and CDR2 FVKESK. CDR3 nucleotide sequence: TGTGCCAGCAGCCAATCCCGGGCGGGTCTCTCCTACGAGCAGTACTTC. Amino acids: CASSQSRAGLSYEQYF.

This clonotype was found a few times. The J gene is TRBJ2-2, the V gene TRBV12-3 or TRBV12-4; 7 bases are a match to TRBD2. J was trimmed by 5 bases and V by 6 bases; bases with no gene match: 12. This CDR3 is 16 amino acids long. CDR3 nucleotide sequence: TGTGCCAGCAGACCGCCCCAGACTAGCAAGACCGGGGAGCTGTTTTTT. This encodes CASRPPQTSKTGELFF.

The V gene is TRBV2, the J gene TRBJ1-1; 10 bases line up with TRBD1. This CDR3 has 12 amino acids. The trim removed 7 bases at V and 7 bases at J, leaving 3 bases unmatched. Germline V lookup: CDR1 SNHLY, CDR2 FYNNEI. This CDR3 is CASKDRGLEAFF. CDR3 sequence (DNA): TGTGCCAGCAAAGACAGGGGGCTTGAAGCTTTCTTT.

The sample holds many counts of this clonotype. The rearrangement links TRBV6-2 or TRBV6-3 to TRBJ1-1, with D maybe TRBD1 (6 bases). Germline CDR1 is MNHEY and CDR2 is SVGEGT. The CDR3 contains 14 residues. The germline V and J ends were trimmed by 5 bases and 3 bases, with 13 bases remaining between them. DNA of the CDR3: TGTGCCAGCAGTCTCAGGGGTAGGGACACTGAAGCTTTCTTT. Amino acid sequence: CASSLRGRDTEAFF.

This clonotype has ten or more counts. The chain uses TRBV7-2 and TRBJ1-1, with D unclear. The CDR3 length is 15 residues. Per germline, CDR1 SGHTA and CDR2 FQGNSA. Trimming took off 3 bases at V and 0 bases at J, with 11 bases between the two ends. CDR3 amino acids: CASSFLFGVNTEAFF. The CDR3 nucleotides are TGTGCCAGCAGCTTCTTATTCGGGGTGAACACTGAAGCTTTCTTT.

The J gene is TRBJ2-3, the V gene TRBV7-9; 11 bases line up with TRBD1. Germline V gene data show CDR1 as SEHNR and CDR2 as FQNEAQ (reference sequence). The CDR3 spans 16 residues. Unmatched junction bases numbered 3, after V lost 4 bases and J lost 0 bases. CDR3 loop: CASSSRTGGSTDTQYF. As DNA, the CDR3 is TGTGCCAGCAGCTCGAGGACAGGGGGCAGCACAGATACGCAGTATTTT. The full variable domain, its missing parts supplied by reference TRBV7-9 and TRBJ2-3, is DTGVSQNPRHKITKRGQNVTFRCDPISEHNRLYWYRQTLGQGPEFLTYFQNEAQLEKSRLLSDRFSAERPKGSFSTLEIQRTEQGDSAMYLCASSSRTGGSTDTQYFGPGTRLTVL.

The gene calls are TRBV6-5 and TRBJ2-1; TRBD2 agrees at 12 bases. Germline CDR1 is MNHEY and CDR2 is SVGAGI. V lost 0 bases, J lost 0 bases, and 6 bases stayed unmatched. This CDR3 has 19 residues. The CDR3, as DNA: TGTGCCAGCAGTTACTCGACTAGCGGGGGCACGAGCTCCTACAATGAGCAGTTCTTC. Translation: CASSYSTSGGTSSYNEQFF.

This clonotype occurred many times. The rearrangement joins TRBV6-1 to TRBJ2-5; perhaps D is TRBD1 or TRBD2 (6 bases each). V lost 0 bases and J lost 5, with 13 bases in between. CDR1 and CDR2 (germline): MNHNS, SASEGT. CDR3 length: 15 amino acids. The CDR3 sequence is CASSEAQGGWETQYF. Written as DNA, the CDR3 is TGTGCCAGCAGTGAAGCCCAAGGGGGGTGGGAGACCCAGTACTTC.

This clonotype occurred many times. The V call is TRBV3-1, the J call TRBJ2-1, with D perhaps given as TRBD1 or TRBD2 (5 bases each). Germline-derived CDR1 and CDR2 are LGHDT and YNNKEL (reference sequence). The V end was cut by 2 bases, the J end by 10 bases, with 12 bases between. The CDR3 totals 13 residues. The CDR3 bases are TGTGCCAGCAGCCAACCCGGGGCCCGGGAGCAGTTCTTC. This codes for CASSQPGAREQFF.

This clonotype was seen more than once but under ten times. The chain recombines TRBV25-1 with TRBJ1-1; the D is unclear. From germline, CDR1 is MGHDK and CDR2 SYGVNS. V lost 4 bases to trimming and J lost 3 bases, with 12 bases between them. There are 14 residues in the CDR3. The CDR3 nucleotides are TGTGCCAGCAGTGTAGAGGTGGGGTACACTGAAGCTTTCTTT. Its protein is CASSVEVGYTEAFF.

There are many counts of this clonotype. The chain joins TRBV5-6 to TRBJ2-1, with TRBD1 matching over 7 bases. The CDR3 contains 15 residues. J gave up 0 bases and V 3 bases, and 3 bases lay outside the gene matches. Germline V CDR1 and CDR2: SGHDT, YYEEEE. This chain's CDR3 is CASSYRQGSYNEQFF. The CDR3 region has the DNA TGTGCCAGCAGCTATAGACAGGGCTCCTACAATGAGCAGTTCTTC.

This clonotype occurred many times. The chain employs TRBV18 and TRBJ2-7; the match to TRBD1 covers 7 bases. This CDR3 is built from 13 residues. Germline assignment: CDR1 KGHSH and CDR2 LQKENI. Losses at the gene ends were 6 bases for V and 2 bases for J; bases not matched to a gene: 4. CDR3 loop: CASSPTGTYEQYF. The CDR3 DNA reads as TGTGCCAGCTCCCCGACAGGGACCTACGAGCAGTACTTC.

This clonotype appeared a few times. V usage is TRBV6-1 and J usage is TRBJ2-2; a possible D gene is TRBD1 (6 bases). The length of the CDR3 is 15 residues. Germline loops: CDR1 MNHNS, CDR2 SASEGT. The ends were cut back, 5 bases at V and 2 bases at J, with 12 bases in the middle. The CDR3: CASSTGKVNTGELFF. The CDR3 DNA reads TGTGCCAGCAGTACAGGGAAAGTTAACACCGGGGAGCTGTTTTTT.